The 12 T cell receptor beta chains reported below all come from one sample, sequenced in a study of T cell repertoires in cytomegalovirus infection. TCRdb itself ran the reads through MiXCR, one entry per CDR3 protein. The sample contains approximately 590,000 distinct CDR3 sequences, around two fifths of which appear only once. For these receptors, no antigen is known. This material consisted of cultured PBMCs, taken from culture after CMV antigen stimulation. These TCRs come from a human donor in good health (CMV status not recorded). Some clones in this sample may be carry-over from other donors' samples.

The chain couples TRBV29-1 to TRBJ2-1; 8 bases line up with TRBD2. The CDR3 totals 14 residues. Germline loops: CDR1 SQVTM, CDR2 ANQGSEA. J lost 10 bases, V lost 6 bases, and 14 bases had no gene match. The CDR3 DNA reads as TGCAGCGTCGAACCCCCGGGACTAGGGGACGAGCAGTTCTTC. Encoded protein: CSVEPPGLGDEQFF.

V usage is TRBV7-2 and J usage is TRBJ1-6; D remains ambiguous. From germline, CDR1 is SGHTA and CDR2 FQGNSA. This CDR3 contains 15 residues. Trimming stripped 5 bases from V and 10 bases from J, with 18 bases between. CDR3 in amino acids: CASSQNPDVSSPLHF. The CDR3 DNA reads TGTGCCAGCAGCCAGAATCCGGACGTTTCCTCACCCCTCCACTTT.

The chain links TRBV5-6 to TRBJ2-7, with TRBD2 matching 7 bases. The CDR3 covers 15 residues. With V trimmed by 3 bases and J by 6 bases, 12 bases remained unmatched. From germline, CDR1 is SGHDT and CDR2 YYEEEE. The CDR3 bases are TGTGCCAGCAGCTCGGCTGGGGGGGTCCGGGGCGAGCAGTACTTC. Encoded protein: CASSSAGGVRGEQYF.

This clonotype appeared a few times. The chain employs TRBV12-3 or TRBV12-4 and TRBJ2-1, with TRBD1 matching 8 bases. The CDR3 contains 14 residues. Unmatched junction bases numbered 2, after V lost 4 bases and J lost 3 bases. The CDR3 here is CASSSGTGYNEQFF. The CDR3 DNA reads as TGTGCCAGCAGTTCCGGGACAGGCTACAATGAGCAGTTCTTC.

V gene TRBV4-1 combines with J gene TRBJ2-1, with TRBD1 matching over 7 bases. Germline loops: CDR1 MGHRA, CDR2 YSYEKL. Germline trimming cut 5 bases from V and 6 bases from J; bases unmatched to any gene: 16. This CDR3 region has 17 residues. The CDR3 DNA is TGCGCCAGCAGCGAGATGATAGGGGGCGGTCGCGGCAATGAGCAGTTCTTC. It is translated as CASSEMIGGGRGNEQFF.

The gene calls are TRBV7-2 and TRBJ2-1; 10 bases line up with TRBD2. Trimming at V came to 4 bases and at J to 13 bases, leaving 16 bases not matched to a gene. Germline V gene data show CDR1 as SGHTA and CDR2 as FQGNSA. This CDR3 region has 16 residues. This CDR3 reads CASSSRSSGRWREQFF. CDR3 DNA: TGTGCCAGCAGCTCCCGGAGTAGCGGGAGGTGGAGGGAACAGTTCTTC.

This clonotype showed up just a few times. This rearrangement joins TRBV7-9 to TRBJ2-7; 8 nucleotides match TRBD2. The CDR3 loop spans 16 amino acids. V trimming: 1 base; J trimming: 3 bases; junction bases outside the gene matches: 8. Germline CDR1 SEHNR, CDR2 FQNEAQ (reference sequence). CDR3 protein: CASSLVPSGRLYEQYF. CDR3 nucleotides: TGTGCCAGCAGCTTAGTTCCAAGCGGGAGACTCTACGAGCAGTACTTC. The whole variable domain, remainder taken from reference TRBV7-9 and TRBJ2-7, is DTGVSQNPRHKITKRGQNVTFRCDPISEHNRLYWYRQTLGQGPEFLTYFQNEAQLEKSRLLSDRFSAERPKGSFSTLEIQRTEQGDSAMYLCASSLVPSGRLYEQYFGPGTRLTVT.

The chain recombines TRBV2 with TRBJ2-5; D is unresolved. CDR1 and CDR2 from the germline V gene are SNHLY and FYNNEI. CDR3 length: 13 amino acids. Trimming stripped 7 bases from V and 2 bases from J, with 11 bases between. CDR3 region: CASNRTPQETQYF. Written as DNA, the CDR3 is TGTGCCAGCAATCGGACGCCGCAAGAGACCCAGTACTTC.

This clonotype showed up just a few times. V usage is TRBV20-1 and J usage is TRBJ1-5; D not certain. CDR1 and CDR2 from the germline V gene are DFQATT and SNEGSKA (reference sequence). CDR3 length equals 17 residues. V lost 6 bases and J lost 2, with 23 bases in between. The CDR3 DNA follows: TGCAGTGCAACCCAAGCCCAGATGACTCAAGGCAATCAGCCCCAGCATTTT. Translated, it gives CSATQAQMTQGNQPQHF.

The chain couples TRBV12-3 or TRBV12-4 to TRBJ2-5; D ambiguous. The CDR3 sequence is 13 residues long. V lost 7 bases, J lost 5 bases, and 14 bases lay in between. CDR3 in amino acids: CASTLFSSETQYF. CDR3 coding DNA: TGTGCCAGCACCCTGTTCTCGTCCGAGACCCAGTACTTC.

This chain uses TRBV14 with TRBJ2-3; D unresolved. V was trimmed by 0 bases and J by 0 bases, leaving 13 bases between them. The CDR3 contains 17 residues. CDR1 and CDR2 (germline): SGHDN, FVKESK. CDR3 DNA sequence: TGTGCCAGCAGCCAAGATCCTTTCACTGCTAGCACAGATACGCAGTATTTT. As protein: CASSQDPFTASTDTQYF.

The V gene is TRBV29-1, the J gene TRBJ2-7; D uncertain. CDR1 SQVTM and CDR2 ANQGSEA come from the germline V gene. The CDR3 extends over 14 amino acids. V shed 7 bases and J shed 0 bases, with 16 bases lying between them. The CDR3 protein is CSAEDALSSYEQYF. CDR3 sequence (DNA): TGCAGCGCCGAGGACGCCTTAAGCTCCTACGAGCAGTACTTC.